Given below is one T cell receptor (beta chain) in context. This specimen belongs to a study of blood T cell repertoires in COVID-19. Study details: Acute and convalescent COVID-19 specimens originated in the United States, Italy and Spain. The cDNA or gDNA used as material had been derived from T cells, B-cell-depleted T cells, or PBMCs.

As handled by the study authors: By means of reference gene primer amplification, nucleated cell counts were estimated. TCRdb's copy holds only in-frame clones and misses some; the assay was immunoSEQ multiplex PCR. V, J and clone size reflect that table, while D and trimming were determined from the DNA. The sample consists of approximately 100,000 clones, around 87% of them appearing once. Germline V gene sequence: CDR1 SGDLS, CDR2 YYNGEE. Trimming stripped 0 bases from V and 9 bases from J, with 7 bases between. This CDR3 is 13 amino acids long. The source material was peripheral blood. The sequence derives from a woman in her 30s with acute or convalescent COVID-19. The rearrangement uses TRBV9 and TRBJ1-6; the D is unclear. The CDR3 DNA is TGTGCCAGCAGCGTAGCCCTAGGTTCACCCCTCCACTTT. Encoded protein: CASSVALGSPLHF.